This is a list of T cell receptor beta chains from one sample in a study of T cells in Graves' hyperthyroidism and ophthalmopathy. TCRdb redid the calling of the multiplex PCR reads with MiXCR, one entry per CDR3 protein. The profile covers about 400,000 distinct CDR3 sequences, with more than 13% appearing a single time and 25% to 30% taken by the ten largest. Sequenced material: blood. The receptor set was obtained from a man aged 45-60 years with Graves' ophthalmopathy. CDR3s include the opening cysteine and the closing phenylalanine or tryptophan. The order of the fields is J gene, clone size, D gene, V gene, CDR3 DNA, CDR3 protein. D genes are given only for firm matches. For some rows the clone size is stated as once, few or many, or as a class when expanded; others skip it.

>TRBJ2-2|few|NA|TRBV6-1
TGTGCCAGCAGCAAAGTTCGCCCCGGGACAAGTTTTACCGGGGAGCTGTTTTTT
CASSKVRPGTSFTGELFF
>TRBJ2-2|NA|TRBD2|TRBV12-3/TRBV12-4
TGTGCCAGCAGTTTTTTACTAGCGGTAACCGGGGAGCTGTTTTTT
CASSFLLAVTGELFF
>TRBJ2-5|many|TRBD1|TRBV20-1
TGCAGTGCTAGAGACGGGGACAGTCCAGAGACCCAGTACTTC
CSARDGDSPETQYF
>TRBJ1-1|many|NA|TRBV3-1
TGTGCCAGCAGCCACCAGGGGACTGAAGCTTTCTTT
CASSHQGTEAFF
>TRBJ1-1|NA|NA|TRBV28
TGTGCCAGCGGCCGACGGCAGGGAGGAGGCACTGAAGCTTTCTTT
CASGRRQGGGTEAFF
>TRBJ2-2|many|NA|TRBV5-1
TGCGCCAGCAAATCTACCGGGAACACCGGGGAGCTGTTTTTT
CASKSTGNTGELFF
>TRBJ2-7|few|TRBD2|TRBV6-1
TGTGCCAGCAGGCGCGCCGGGACTAGCGGGAAAAACTCCTACGAGCAGTACTTC
CASRRAGTSGKNSYEQYF
>TRBJ2-7|many|NA|TRBV20-1
TGCAGTGCGGCACTAGCACGAGCCAACGAGCAGTACTTC
CSAALARANEQYF
>TRBJ1-1|many|NA|TRBV3-1
TGTGCCAGCAGCCAAGTTGGTCAGAAGGCTGAAGCTTTCTTT
CASSQVGQKAEAFF
>TRBJ2-1|many|TRBD2|TRBV5-1
TGCGCCAGTAGGACTAGCGGGAGCTACAATGAGCAGTTCTTC
CASRTSGSYNEQFF
>TRBJ2-5|many|NA|TRBV9
TGTGCCAGCAGCCCAGGTATGGGGGTGGAGACCCAGTACTTC
CASSPGMGVETQYF
>TRBJ1-1|many|NA|TRBV5-1
TGCGCCAGCAGCTTGACTTCGGGCTTTGAAGCTTTCTTT
CASSLTSGFEAFF
>TRBJ2-5|NA|NA|TRBV24-1
TGTGCCACCAGCCCAGCGAGGGGGAGTGGGGAGACCCAGTACTTC
CATSPARGSGETQYF
>TRBJ2-1|many|TRBD2|TRBV20-1
TGCAGTGCTAGAACACCATCCCGGAAGACTAGCGGGAGAGGACACAATGAGCAGTTCTTC
CSARTPSRKTSGRGHNEQFF
>TRBJ1-5|many|NA|TRBV4-1
TGCGCCAGCAGCCAAGATCGTCAGTTCAATCAGCCCCAGCATTTT
CASSQDRQFNQPQHF
>TRBJ2-1|many|TRBD1|TRBV2
TGTGCCAGCAGTGAACCTAGGGGGCTCTACAATGAGCAGTTCTTC
CASSEPRGLYNEQFF
>TRBJ2-7|NA|TRBD1|TRBV28
TGTGCGACCACAGAAAACGGCAGGGGGCTTGGGCAGTACTTC
CATTENGRGLGQYF
>TRBJ2-2|NA|NA|TRBV19
TGTGCCAGTAGTATTTCTGACAGGAACACCGGGGAGCTGTTTTTT
CASSISDRNTGELFF
>TRBJ1-5|many|NA|TRBV12-3/TRBV12-4
TGTGCCAGCAGGGGGGGGGGAATAAGCAATCAGCCCCAGCATTTT
CASRGGGISNQPQHF
>TRBJ2-3|many|NA|TRBV5-1
TGCGCCAGCAGCTTGGATGGGACATCGCTTACAGATACGCAGTATTTT
CASSLDGTSLTDTQYF
>TRBJ2-3|many|TRBD2|TRBV10-3
TGTGCCATCAGTGGTCCGGGACTAGCGAGCACAGATACGCAGTATTTT
CAISGPGLASTDTQYF
>TRBJ2-2|many|NA|TRBV12-3/TRBV12-4
TGTGCCAGCAGTTTTGGGGTGGGGGCGAACACCGGGGAGCTGTTTTTT
CASSFGVGANTGELFF
>TRBJ2-3|NA|NA|TRBV5-5
TGTGCCAGCAGCTTGGGGACCACAGATACGCGGTATTTT
CASSLGTTDTRYF
>TRBJ1-5|many|TRBD1|TRBV2
TGTGCCAGCACTCCGGACAGGGGACGACAGCCCCAGCATTTT
CASTPDRGRQPQHF
>TRBJ2-5|NA|TRBD2|TRBV28
TGTGCCAGCCTTTTGGGAAGCGGGAGTTCAGGAGAGACCCAGTACTTC
CASLLGSGSSGETQYF
>TRBJ1-1|many|TRBD1|TRBV12-3/TRBV12-4
TGTGCCAGCAGTTTATCGGGCAGGGGGGGCACTGAAGCTTTCTTT
CASSLSGRGGTEAFF
>TRBJ1-4|few|TRBD1|TRBV10-1
TGCGCCAGCAGTGAGCGTAGAGGGGGCACCGAAAAACTGTTTTTT
CASSERRGGTEKLFF
>TRBJ2-2|few|NA|TRBV6-2/TRBV6-3
TGTGCCAGCAGTTACGGAGCGAGGAGGACCGGGGAGCTGTTTTTT
CASSYGARRTGELFF
>TRBJ1-4|many|NA|TRBV3-1
TGTGCCAGCAGCCAACAGAGTCGGGTGGCTAATGAAAAACTGTTTTTT
CASSQQSRVANEKLFF
>TRBJ2-3|NA|TRBD2|TRBV11-3
TGTGCCAGCAGCTTAGTCCTAGCGGGAGGGCCAGCAGATACGCAGTATTTT
CASSLVLAGGPADTQYF
>TRBJ2-3|many|TRBD2|TRBV7-6
TGTGCCAGCAGCTTAGAGGGGTCGGGAGGGCTAGGTACGCAGTATTTT
CASSLEGSGGLGTQYF
>TRBJ2-7|NA|TRBD2|TRBV4-1
TGCGCCAGCAGCCAAGATTTAAGTAGCGGGAGGAACTACGAGCAGTACTTC
CASSQDLSSGRNYEQYF
>TRBJ1-2|NA|TRBD1|TRBV30
TGTGCCTGGAGTGTACACAGGGGCTATGGCTACACCTTC
CAWSVHRGYGYTF
>TRBJ2-3|many|TRBD2|TRBV7-8
TGTGCCAGCAGCCGATCTAGCGGACCTAGCACAGATACGCAGTATTTT
CASSRSSGPSTDTQYF
>TRBJ1-1|NA|NA|TRBV12-5
TGTGCTAGTGGTACCGACAGTATTGAAGCTTTCTTT
CASGTDSIEAFF
>TRBJ2-3|few|TRBD1|TRBV7-9
TGTGCCAGCAGCTTTGTCTGGACAGGGGTTAAGGATACGCAGTATTTT
CASSFVWTGVKDTQYF
>TRBJ1-2|many|NA|TRBV4-1
TGCGCCAGCAGCCAAGTGTGGGGAGAGGGGCGCGGTGGCTACACCTTC
CASSQVWGEGRGGYTF
>TRBJ2-1|many|TRBD2|TRBV20-1
TGCAGTGCTAGAGGGGGGACTAGCGGGATCACCTACAATGAGCAGTTCTTC
CSARGGTSGITYNEQFF
>TRBJ2-1|many|TRBD2|TRBV2
TGTGCCAGCAGTCCGAGCGGGGGACTAGCGGGGGAGCAGTTCTTC
CASSPSGGLAGEQFF
>TRBJ1-2|NA|TRBD1|TRBV6-1
TGTGCCAGCAGTGAAGCTGTGGGTAGGGGGCTATATGGCTACACCTTC
CASSEAVGRGLYGYTF
>TRBJ2-7|few|TRBD1|TRBV24-1
TGTGCCACCAGGGATCGACAGGGCTACGAGCAGTACTTC
CATRDRQGYEQYF
>TRBJ2-7|many|NA|TRBV5-5
TGTGCCAGCAGCGCCTCATCATACGAGCAGTACTTC
CASSASSYEQYF
>TRBJ1-1|NA|NA|TRBV28
TGTGCCAGCAGTCCTATGACAGGTTTGACAAACACTGAAGCTTTCTTT
CASSPMTGLTNTEAFF
>TRBJ2-2|many|TRBD1|TRBV30
TGTGCCTGGAGTTGGCAGGGGGCGGACGACGGGGAGCTGTTTTTT
CAWSWQGADDGELFF
>TRBJ1-2|NA|NA|TRBV20-1
TGCAGTGCTAGAGTTCCGGGGGCAGACTATGGCTACACCTTC
CSARVPGADYGYTF
>TRBJ2-7|many|TRBD1|TRBV20-1
TGCAGTGCGGATACATCCAGGGGGCGTTCCACCTACGAGCAGTACTTC
CSADTSRGRSTYEQYF
>TRBJ2-2|many|TRBD1|TRBV7-9
TGTGCCAGCGGACACGTTCCGACAGGGGGCACCGGGGAGCTGTTTTTT
CASGHVPTGGTGELFF
>TRBJ2-3|many|TRBD2|TRBV11-3
TGTGCCAGCAGCTCACGACTAGCGGATACGCAGTATTTT
CASSSRLADTQYF
>TRBJ1-5|few|NA|TRBV5-6
TGTGCCAGCAGCTTCTTGTCAGGGCCTAATGAGCCCCAGCATTTT
CASSFLSGPNEPQHF
>TRBJ2-7|few|NA|TRBV20-1
TGCAGTGCCCCCCACGGACGGGCCTACGAGCAGTACTTC
CSAPHGRAYEQYF
>TRBJ2-1|many|NA|TRBV2
TGTGCCAGCCTGAGGGTAGCGTCCTACAATGAGCAGTTCTTC
CASLRVASYNEQFF